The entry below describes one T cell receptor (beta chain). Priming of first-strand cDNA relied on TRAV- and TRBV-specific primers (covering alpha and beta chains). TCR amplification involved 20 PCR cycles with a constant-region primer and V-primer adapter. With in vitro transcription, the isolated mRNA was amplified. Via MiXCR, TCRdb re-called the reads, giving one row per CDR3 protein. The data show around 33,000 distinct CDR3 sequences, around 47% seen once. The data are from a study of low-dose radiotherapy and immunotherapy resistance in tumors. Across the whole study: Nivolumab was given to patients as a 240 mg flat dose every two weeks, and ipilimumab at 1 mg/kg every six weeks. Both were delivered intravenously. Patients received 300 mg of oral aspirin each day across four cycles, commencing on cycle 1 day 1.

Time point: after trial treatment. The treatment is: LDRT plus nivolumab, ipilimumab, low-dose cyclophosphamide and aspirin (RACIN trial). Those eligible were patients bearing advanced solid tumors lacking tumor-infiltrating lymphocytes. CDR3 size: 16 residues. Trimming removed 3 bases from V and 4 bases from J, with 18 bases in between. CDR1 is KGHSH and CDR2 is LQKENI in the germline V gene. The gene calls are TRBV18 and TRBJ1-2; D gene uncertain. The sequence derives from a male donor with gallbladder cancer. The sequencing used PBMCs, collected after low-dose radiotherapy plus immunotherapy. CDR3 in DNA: TGTGCCAGCTCACCCACCCCCGACGCACCGATCTATGGCTACACCTTC. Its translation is CASSPTPDAPIYGYTF.